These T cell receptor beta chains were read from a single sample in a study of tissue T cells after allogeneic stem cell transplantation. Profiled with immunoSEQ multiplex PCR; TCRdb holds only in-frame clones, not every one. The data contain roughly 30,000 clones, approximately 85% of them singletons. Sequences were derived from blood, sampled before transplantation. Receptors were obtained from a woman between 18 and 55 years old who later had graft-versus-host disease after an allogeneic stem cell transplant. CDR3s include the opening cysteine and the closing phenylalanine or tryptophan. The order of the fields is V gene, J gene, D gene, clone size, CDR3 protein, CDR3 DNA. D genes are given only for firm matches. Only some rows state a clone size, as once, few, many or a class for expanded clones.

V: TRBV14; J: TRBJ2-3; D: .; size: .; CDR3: CASSQGDVGTQYF; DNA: TGTGCCAGCAGCCAAGGAGATGTGGGTACGCAGTATTTT
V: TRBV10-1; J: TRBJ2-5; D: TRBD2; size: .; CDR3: CASSESQSSGRQETQYF; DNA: TGCGCCAGCAGTGAGTCGCAGAGTAGCGGGAGACAAGAGACCCAGTACTTC
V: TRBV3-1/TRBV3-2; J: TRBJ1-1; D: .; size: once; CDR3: CASSDPWAMNTEAFF; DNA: TGTGCCAGCAGTGACCCTTGGGCAATGAACACTGAAGCTTTCTTT
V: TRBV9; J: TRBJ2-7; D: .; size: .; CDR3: CASSISTDTPSYEQYF; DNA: TGTGCCAGCAGCATTTCAACAGACACCCCTTCCTACGAGCAGTACTTC
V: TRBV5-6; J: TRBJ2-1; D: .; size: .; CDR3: CASSFNNEQFF; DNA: TGTGCCAGCAGCTTCAACAATGAGCAGTTCTTC
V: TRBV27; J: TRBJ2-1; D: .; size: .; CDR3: CASSSEKFGMSYNEQFF; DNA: TGTGCCAGCAGTTCCGAAAAGTTTGGGATGTCCTACAATGAGCAGTTCTTC
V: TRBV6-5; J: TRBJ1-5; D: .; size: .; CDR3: CASRRTPNNQPQHF; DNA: TGTGCCAGCAGAAGGACACCGAACAATCAGCCCCAGCATTTT
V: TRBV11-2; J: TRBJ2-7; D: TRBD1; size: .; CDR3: CASSIAPTGPEQYF; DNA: TGTGCCAGCAGCATAGCCCCGACAGGGCCCGAGCAGTACTTC
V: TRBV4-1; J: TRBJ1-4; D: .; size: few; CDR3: CASSQAVGEKLFF; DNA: TGCGCCAGCAGCCAGGCAGTCGGGGAAAAACTGTTTTTT
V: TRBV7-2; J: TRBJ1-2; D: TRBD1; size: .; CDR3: CASSPGQALYGYTF; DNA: TGTGCCAGCAGCCCCGGACAGGCCCTCTATGGCTACACCTTC
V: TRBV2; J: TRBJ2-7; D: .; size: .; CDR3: CASSEWVDGPAEQYF; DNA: TGTGCCAGCAGTGAATGGGTGGACGGCCCCGCCGAGCAGTACTTC
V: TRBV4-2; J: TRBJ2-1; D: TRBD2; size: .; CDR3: CASSQLGLEGYNEQFF; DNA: TGTGCCAGCAGCCAACTCGGACTAGAAGGTTACAATGAGCAGTTCTTC
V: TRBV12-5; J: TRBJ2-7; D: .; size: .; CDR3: CASGLGGRPYEQYF; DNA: TGTGCTAGTGGTTTGGGCGGCCGTCCCTACGAGCAGTACTTC
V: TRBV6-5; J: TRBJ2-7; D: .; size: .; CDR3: CASSFYLASGYEQYF; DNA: TGTGCCAGCAGTTTCTACCTAGCGTCGGGATACGAGCAGTACTTC
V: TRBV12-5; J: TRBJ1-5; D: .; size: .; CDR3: CASGLGRTVWDLPQHF; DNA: TGTGCTAGTGGTTTGGGGAGGACAGTTTGGGATCTGCCCCAGCATTTT
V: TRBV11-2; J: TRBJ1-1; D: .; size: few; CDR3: CASSLIRAGVRTEAFF; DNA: TGTGCCAGCAGCTTAATTCGTGCGGGGGTACGGACTGAAGCTTTCTTT
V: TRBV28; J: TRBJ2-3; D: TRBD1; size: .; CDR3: CASSPGQGYPDTQYF; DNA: TGTGCCAGCAGCCCGGGACAGGGGTATCCAGATACGCAGTATTTT
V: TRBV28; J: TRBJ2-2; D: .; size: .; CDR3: CASGGMTGHTGELFF; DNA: TGTGCCAGCGGCGGTATGACAGGACACACCGGGGAGCTGTTTTTT
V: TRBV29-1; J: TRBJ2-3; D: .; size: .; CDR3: CSVLGGGTDTQYF; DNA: TGCAGCGTTCTGGGGGGTGGCACAGATACGCAGTATTTT
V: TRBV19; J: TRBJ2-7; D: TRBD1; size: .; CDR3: CASSPRTGSGEQYF; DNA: TGTGCCAGTTCACCTCGGACAGGGAGTGGCGAGCAGTACTTC
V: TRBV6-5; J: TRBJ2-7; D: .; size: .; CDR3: CASSQGGQFYEQYF; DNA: TGTGCCAGCAGCCAGGGCGGACAGTTCTACGAGCAGTACTTC
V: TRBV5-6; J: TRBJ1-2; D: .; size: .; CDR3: CASSSPNYGYTF; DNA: TGTGCCAGCAGCTCGCCCAACTATGGCTACACCTTC
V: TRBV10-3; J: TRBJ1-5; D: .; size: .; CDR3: CAISEREGIGQPQHF; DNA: TGTGCCATCAGTGAGAGGGAGGGAATCGGTCAGCCCCAGCATTTT
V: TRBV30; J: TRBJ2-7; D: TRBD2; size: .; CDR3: CAWSSRGAVIYEQYF; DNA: TGTGCCTGGAGTTCGCGGGGGGCGGTGATTTACGAGCAGTACTTC
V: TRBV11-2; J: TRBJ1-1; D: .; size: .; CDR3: CASSLVANMNTEAFF; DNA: TGTGCCAGCAGCTTAGTTGCCAACATGAACACTGAAGCTTTCTTT
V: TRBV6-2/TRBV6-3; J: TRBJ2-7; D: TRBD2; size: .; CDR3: CASSYQGGGTPYEQYF; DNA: TGTGCCAGCAGTTACCAGGGCGGGGGAACACCCTACGAGCAGTACTTC
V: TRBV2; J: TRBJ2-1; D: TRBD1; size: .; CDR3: CASSEGQGMNEQFF; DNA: TGTGCCAGCAGTGAGGGACAGGGGATGAATGAGCAGTTCTTC
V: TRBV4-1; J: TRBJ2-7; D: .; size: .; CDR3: CASSQAKGYEQYF; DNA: TGCGCCAGCAGCCAAGCGAAAGGCTACGAGCAGTACTTC